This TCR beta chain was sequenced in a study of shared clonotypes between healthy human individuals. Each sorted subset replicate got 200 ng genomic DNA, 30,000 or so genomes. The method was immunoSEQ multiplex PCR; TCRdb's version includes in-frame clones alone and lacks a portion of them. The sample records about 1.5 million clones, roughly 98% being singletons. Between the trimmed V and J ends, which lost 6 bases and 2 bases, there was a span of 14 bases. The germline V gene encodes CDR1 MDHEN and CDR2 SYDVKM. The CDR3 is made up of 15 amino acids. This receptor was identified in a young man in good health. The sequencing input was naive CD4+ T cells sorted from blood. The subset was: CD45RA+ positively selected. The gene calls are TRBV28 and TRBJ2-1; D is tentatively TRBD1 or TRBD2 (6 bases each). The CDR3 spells CASSRGGTTYNEQFF. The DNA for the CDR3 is TGTGCCAGCAGCAGGGGCGGGACAACCTACAATGAGCAGTTCTTC.